This T cell receptor (beta chain) stems from a study of lymphopenia after photon versus proton radiotherapy. The table came from immunoSEQ multiplex PCR; TCRdb's copy has only in-frame clones and leaves some out. Seen here are about 29,000 clones, approximately 88% observed once, and the top ten hold 40% to 60%. There are a few counts of this clone. As yet, its antigen is unknown. Overall study findings and caveats: After lymphocyte nadir, photon-treated repertoires showed oligoclonal expansion, especially CD8+ Temra.

Unmatched junction bases numbered 4, after V lost 3 bases and J lost 2 bases. Germline-derived CDR1 and CDR2 are SGHRS and YFSETQ. The CDR3 is 14 residues long. V usage is TRBV5-1 and J usage is TRBJ1-2, with 7 bases lining up with TRBD1. The TCR sequence derives from a woman in her sixties or seventies with cholangiocarcinoma. Some clones in this sample may be carry-over from other donors' samples. The sequencing here drew on peripheral blood, taken from a patient treated with proton-based radiotherapy. The CDR3 reads CASSSQTGNYGYTF. CDR3 nucleotides: TGCGCCAGCAGCTCTCAGACAGGGAACTATGGCTACACCTTC.